The next 5 T cell receptor beta chains were all read from a single sample in a study of blood T cells in healthy people across ages (dated by TCRdb to the mid-2010s). The library was generated by 5' RACE. Sequencing took place on an Illumina HiSeq 2500. A second PCR of roughly 6 to 11 cycles was run with a J-beta primer mix and a sample-barcoded 5' primer. Clones were called with MiXCR by TCRdb after fastp trimmed the public reads at Q25, and only in-frame beta chains were retained. Entries are consolidated by CDR3 protein sequence, retaining the most common genes and DNA. The sample has more than 650,000 distinct CDR3 sequences on record, 40% to 65% of them singletons. Clones ranked in the top ten supply 41% of the sample. Input material: blood. These receptors were taken from a man aged 80 or over in good health.

This chain joins TRBV20-1 and TRBJ2-1; 9 bases map to TRBD2. V lost 5 bases to trimming and J lost 7 bases; unmatched junction nucleotides: 9. The germline V gene encodes CDR1 DFQATT and CDR2 SNEGSKA (reference sequence). CDR3 size: 14 residues. The CDR3 nucleotides are TGCAGTGCTCAACCGGGACTAGCTATAAATGAGCAGTTCTTC. It specifies CSAQPGLAINEQFF.

The chain links TRBV7-2 to TRBJ2-1, with TRBD1 identical over 7 bases. The trim removed 3 bases at V and 0 bases at J, leaving 5 bases unmatched. The germline CDR1 and CDR2 sequences are SGHTA and FQGNSA. The CDR3 is 16 amino acids. CDR3 DNA: TGTGCCAGCAGCTTCCGACAGGGTATCTCCTACAATGAGCAGTTCTTC. This codes for CASSFRQGISYNEQFF.

V gene TRBV11-2 combines with J gene TRBJ2-1; TRBD2 might be the D (5 bases). The germline V gene encodes CDR1 SGHAT and CDR2 FQNNGV. The V gene lost 4 bases and the J gene lost 5 bases, with 18 bases spanning the gap. CDR3 length: 16 residues. The CDR3 reads CASSSLPGRRDNEQFF. The CDR3, as DNA: TGTGCCAGCAGCTCGCTCCCCGGGCGGCGGGACAATGAGCAGTTCTTC.

J is TRBJ2-7 and V is TRBV7-3, with D tentatively TRBD2 (5 bases). Germline V gene lookup returns CDR1 SGHTA and CDR2 FQGTGA. The CDR3 is made up of 15 amino acids. The germline V and J ends were trimmed by 5 bases and 2 bases, with 16 bases remaining between them. CDR3 residues: CASSQRQERAYEQYF. The CDR3 DNA reads TGTGCCAGCAGCCAAAGACAAGAGAGGGCCTACGAGCAGTACTTC.

This clonotype was detected only a few times. This chain connects TRBV9 to TRBJ2-7; 14 bases agree with TRBD2. V was pared by 2 bases and J by 6 bases, with 16 bases of the junction left unmatched. Looked up from germline, CDR1 is SGDLS and CDR2 is YYNGEE. The CDR3 length is 19 residues. The CDR3 DNA is TGTGCCAGCAGCGTCACCCACGGGACTAGCGGGAGTCGGGGATCCGAGCAGTACTTC. As protein: CASSVTHGTSGSRGSEQYF.